This T cell receptor (beta chain) derives from a study of shared clonotypes between healthy human individuals. Trimming left V 5 bases short and J 8 bases short, with 6 bases between. Germline-derived CDR1 and CDR2 are SEHNR and FQNEAQ (reference sequence). This CDR3 has 11 residues. Comment on this clone: This sample includes further DNA sequences coding for the same CDR3.

In the original workflow: Because ImmunoSEQ provided only junction sequences with no quality scores, the filtering differed. Using immunoSEQ multiplex PCR, the repertoire was profiled, and TCRdb retains in-frame clones only, with some absent. V and J calls and clone size follow that table, whereas D and trimming were derived from the DNA. The table shows more than 2,000,000 clones, with around nine tenths occurring only once. The V and J genes are TRBV7-9 and TRBJ2-2, with no clear D. The clonotype originates from a young man in good health. Specimen: naive CD4+ T cells sorted from blood. Subset specified: CD45RA+ positively selected. CDR3 DNA sequence: TGTGCCAGCAGCCGCGCAGGGGAGCTGTTTTTT. This sequence encodes CASSRAGELFF.